The 8 T cell receptor beta chains reported below all come from one sample, sequenced in a study of T-cell memory formation after mild COVID-19. TCRdb independently ran MiXCR on the 5' RACE reads; one entry per CDR3 protein. Among 300,000 to 400,000 distinct CDR3 sequences, roughly 13% were seen once, and the ten largest hold about a fifth. Sequencing was done on a sample of PBMCs or a T cell subset sorted from them (not recorded which). These TCRs come from a man between 18 and 29 years old who had mild COVID-19 (a few samples of this study predate the infection). Cell type and time point are not known.

This clonotype showed up many times. V is TRBV5-5 and J is TRBJ1-1, with D unclear. V was clipped by 10 bases and J by 2 bases, with 21 bases between them. There are 15 residues in the CDR3. CDR1 is SGHKS and CDR2 is YYEKEE in the germline V gene (reference sequence). CDR3 sequence: CAGDNPPPLNTEAFF. The CDR3 DNA reads TGTGCCGGAGATAATCCCCCACCCCTCAACACTGAAGCTTTCTTT.

The rearrangement uses TRBV6-5 and TRBJ1-6; 12 bases map to TRBD1. Trimming at V came to 2 bases and at J to 11 bases, leaving 13 bases not matched to a gene. The CDR3 length is 18 residues. Germline V CDR1 and CDR2: MNHEY, SVGAGI. As DNA, the CDR3 is TGTGCCAGCAGTTACGTCCCCGGGACAGGGGGCAAGTGGGCACCCCTCCACTTT. As protein: CASSYVPGTGGKWAPLHF.

V usage is TRBV6-5 and J usage is TRBJ1-5, with TRBD1 as a possible D gene (6 bases). The CDR3 contains 14 residues. V lost 2 bases and J lost 3, with 8 bases in between. Germline loops: CDR1 MNHEY, CDR2 SVGAGI. The CDR3 loop is CASSYQGNNQPQHF. The CDR3 nucleotides are TGTGCCAGCAGTTACCAGGGGAACAATCAGCCCCAGCATTTT.

The chain links TRBV7-2 to TRBJ1-2; TRBD1 aligns across 8 bases. The CDR3 has 16 residues. V gave up 0 bases and J gave up 7 bases; unmatched junction bases: 10. Germline values: CDR1 SGHTA, CDR2 FQGNSA. As DNA, the CDR3 is TGTGCCAGCAGCTTAGCGAGGACAGGGAGGTCCGGTGGCTACACCTTC. Protein: CASSLARTGRSGGYTF. The variable domain in full, with the rest retrieved from reference TRBV7-2 and TRBJ1-2, is GAGVSQSPSNKVTEKGKDVELRCDPISGHTALYWYRQSLGQGLEFLIYFQGNSAPDKSGLPSDRFSAERTGGSVSTLTIQRTQQEDSAVYLCASSLARTGRSGGYTFGSGTRLTVV.

This clonotype was seen at least ten times. This chain joins TRBV7-9 and TRBJ1-2; D uncertain. V gave up 5 bases and J gave up 4 bases, with 8 bases separating them. The germline CDR1 and CDR2 sequences are SEHNR and FQNEAQ (reference sequence). The CDR3 extends over 12 amino acids. This chain's CDR3 is CASSPDGYGYTF. CDR3 nucleotide sequence: TGTGCCAGCAGCCCGGACGGCTATGGCTACACCTTC. The variable domain in full, completed from reference TRBV7-9 and TRBJ1-2, reads DTGVSQNPRHKITKRGQNVTFRCDPISEHNRLYWYRQTLGQGPEFLTYFQNEAQLEKSRLLSDRFSAERPKGSFSTLEIQRTEQGDSAMYLCASSPDGYGYTFGSGTRLTVV.

This clonotype was detected only a few times. The rearrangement links TRBV5-1 to TRBJ2-1; 7 nucleotides line up with TRBD2. Unmatched junction bases numbered 16, after V lost 4 bases and J lost 3 bases. Germline V gives CDR1 SGHRS, CDR2 YFSETQ. The CDR3 contains 18 residues. The chain's CDR3 is CASSPLAVGPGGYNEQFF. CDR3 bases: TGCGCCAGCAGCCCGCTAGCGGTGGGGCCGGGGGGCTACAATGAGCAGTTCTTC.

This clonotype was counted only a few times. The V gene is TRBV19, the J gene TRBJ2-3; D might be TRBD2 (5 bases). The CDR3 is made up of 13 amino acids. Per germline, CDR1 LNHDA and CDR2 SQIVND (reference sequence). V shed 7 bases and J shed 3 bases, with 11 bases lying between them. CDR3 residues: CASNSRATDTQYF. The CDR3 DNA follows: TGTGCCAGTAACTCGCGGGCGACAGATACGCAGTATTTT.

This clonotype was seen more than once but under ten times. The genes are TRBV4-3 and TRBJ1-1; D gene ambiguous. This CDR3 has 13 residues. The germline V gene encodes CDR1 LGHNA and CDR2 YSLEER. V was shortened by 1 base and J by 4 bases, with 7 bases between the two germline ends. CDR3 nucleotide sequence: TGCGCCAGCAGCCAAGCTAGGAGCACTGAAGCTTTCTTT. Translation gives CASSQARSTEAFF.